This TCR beta chain comes out of a study of early T cells in non-severe SARS-CoV-2 infection. Germline V gives CDR1 KGHSH, CDR2 LQKENI. Trimming shortened V by 2 bases and J by 5 bases, and 15 bases separated the two germline ends. The CDR3 length is 15 residues. This clonotype has at least ten counts. TCRdb recomputed calls from the 5' RACE reads with MiXCR, one row per CDR3 protein. This table has over 55,000 distinct CDR3 sequences, approximately 12% appearing once. The receptor's source is an adult who was a healthcare worker with PCR-confirmed SARS-CoV-2 infection or an uninfected control (not recorded which). Sequenced sample: whole blood. The chain joins TRBV18 to TRBJ1-1, with D possibly TRBD1 on 5 matching bases. CDR3 in amino acids: CASSPSSGPGTEAFF. CDR3 nucleotide sequence: TGTGCCAGCTCACCATCGTCGGGGCCCGGGACTGAAGCTTTCTTT.